The rows below give T cell receptor beta chains drawn from one sample of a study of identical twins. TCRdb re-called the 5' RACE reads through MiXCR, storing one row per CDR3 protein. The profile shows 1.5 million to 2 million distinct CDR3 sequences, less than 40% of them singletons. The sequenced sample consisted of cord blood. These receptors were taken from a newborn girl in good health. CDR3s include the opening cysteine and the closing phenylalanine or tryptophan. The order of the fields is J gene, clone size, CDR3 length, V gene, D gene, CDR3 DNA, CDR3 protein. D genes are given only for firm matches. Size is stated for part of the rows, as once, few or many counts, or as a class when the clone is expanded.

TRBJ1-4	.	14	TRBV20-1	.	TGCAGTGCTAGGGGGGCAACAACTAATGAAAAACTGTTTTTT	CSARGATTNEKLFF
TRBJ2-3	.	14	TRBV14	.	TGTGCCAGCAGCAAGCAGCCAGCAGCAGATACGCAGTATTTT	CASSKQPAADTQYF
TRBJ2-3	.	14	TRBV20-1	TRBD2	TGCAGTGCCCCGGGACTAGCGGGGACAGATACGCAGTATTTT	CSAPGLAGTDTQYF
TRBJ2-7	few	14	TRBV20-1	TRBD2	TGCAGTGCTATTAATAGCGGGGGTTTCCACGAGCAGTACTTC	CSAINSGGFHEQYF
TRBJ2-7	many	13	TRBV12-3/TRBV12-4	.	TGTGCCAGCAGTTTTCGTCGTCCCTACGAGCAGTACTTC	CASSFRRPYEQYF
TRBJ2-5	.	15	TRBV4-2	.	TGTGCCAGCAGCCAAGGGGGTCTAGGGCCCCAGGAGCAGTACTTC	CASSQGGLGPQEQYF
TRBJ2-7	.	13	TRBV20-1	.	TGCAGTGCTAGTAGTCCGCATTACTACGAGCAGTACTTC	CSASSPHYYEQYF
TRBJ1-2	.	13	TRBV12-3/TRBV12-4	TRBD1	TGTGCCAGCACGACAGGGCCGGTCGGAGGCTACACCTTC	CASTTGPVGGYTF
TRBJ2-7	.	15	TRBV12-3/TRBV12-4	.	TGTGCCAGCAGTCCTAGCGAGAGCTCCTACAATGAGCAGTACTTC	CASSPSESSYNEQYF
TRBJ2-7	few	14	TRBV6-5	.	TGTGCCAGCAGTTACGGGGGGATCACCTACGAGCAGTACTTC	CASSYGGITYEQYF
TRBJ2-5	.	19	TRBV21-1	.	TGTGCCAGCAGCAAAGGTCTTGAGGGGTTCCTTACCTTTGAAGAGACCCAGTACTTC	CASSKGLEGFLTFEETQYF